A single T cell receptor (beta chain) is shown here with its context. Preparation of the TCRbeta library used unique molecular identifiers. TCRdb ran MiXCR on the PCR reads and lists one entry per CDR3 protein. In the table there are just under 550,000 distinct CDR3 sequences, about 16% of which are singletons. The data are from a study of T-cell reconstitution after alpha-beta-depleted transplantation in children. V lost 4 bases, J lost 7 bases, and 15 bases lay in between. This CDR3 spans 14 amino acids. CDR1 and CDR2 from the germline V gene are SGHDN and FVKESK. This TCR came from a human donor who donated a stem cell graft to a child with acute lymphoblastic leukemia. The specimen was PBMCs from the stem cell graft donor, collected from the stem cell graft. This rearrangement joins TRBV14 to TRBJ2-3, with D unresolved. In DNA, the CDR3 is TGTGCCAGCAGCCCCTACCTTCCGTCATATACGCAGTATTTT. Protein sequence: CASSPYLPSYTQYF.